The 16 T cell receptor beta chains in this list originate from one sample, sequenced in a study of blood T cell repertoires in COVID-19. The protocol was immunoSEQ multiplex PCR, while the TCRdb copy is restricted to in-frame clones and leaves out a portion. The sample shows about 150,000 clones, 85% to 90% of them seen only once. The material sequenced was peripheral blood. These receptors originate from a man aged 50 to 60 who had recovered from COVID-19.

On this clone itself: Germline and junction disagree at one end, which may indicate a read error. The rearrangement uses TRBV7-9 and TRBJ1-1; D is unresolved. The CDR3 has 15 amino acids. CDR1 and CDR2 from the germline V gene are SEHNR and FQNEAQ (reference sequence). The CDR3 nucleotides are TGTGCCAGCATCTTACTCGGCGGCGGAAACGCCGGAGCTTTCTTT. Translating gives CASILLGGGNAGAFF.

This sequence joins TRBV21-1 and TRBJ2-1; the tabulated D call, TRBD1, remains unverified against the DNA. TRBV21-1 is flagged as a pseudogene. The CDR3 consists of 17 residues. The CDR3 region has the DNA TGTGCCAGCAGCAAAGGCACGGGACAGGGAATAATGGATGAGCAGTTCTTC. Its translation is CASSKGTGQGIMDEQFF.

The chain employs TRBV11-2 and TRBJ2-1; TRBD1 might be the D (5 bases). The CDR3 runs to 16 residues. The V end was cut by 1 base, the J end by 2 bases, with 12 bases between. CDR1 and CDR2 from the germline V gene are SGHAT and FQNNGV. CDR3 bases: TGTGCCAGCAGCTTAGTTTGGCAGGGCCCCTACAATGAGCAGTTCTTC. Its protein is CASSLVWQGPYNEQFF.

The CDR3 loop reads CASSGLNRDQPQHF. CDR3 DNA: TGTGCCAGTAGCGGGCTAAACAGGGATCAGCCCCAGCATTTT. The genes are TRBV2 and TRBJ1-5, with TRBD1 as a possible D gene (6 bases). Germline V CDR1 and CDR2: SNHLY, FYNNEI. The CDR3 totals 14 residues. Trimming left V 9 bases short and J 5 bases short, with 17 bases between. Together with reference TRBV2 and TRBJ1-5, the CDR3 gives the full variable domain: EPEVTQTPSHQVTQMGQEVILRCVPISNHLYFYWYRQILGQKVEFLVSFYNNEISEKSEIFDDQFSVERPDGSNFTLKIRSTKLEDSAMYFCASSGLNRDQPQHFGDGTRLSIL.

This sequence joins TRBV11-2 and TRBJ1-6; TRBD1 matches at 7 bases. This CDR3 region has 19 residues. CDR1 SGHAT and CDR2 FQNNGV come from the germline V gene. V shed 1 base and J 2 bases; nucleotides not matched to a gene: 11. The CDR3 here is CASSLVGRGYQPYNSPLHF. The CDR3 coding sequence is TGTGCCAGCAGCTTAGTTGGCAGGGGGTATCAACCCTATAATTCACCCCTCCACTTT.

The genes are TRBV7-2 and TRBJ2-7; D is uncertain. The V end lost 2 bases, the J end lost 6 bases, and 11 bases lay between the germline ends. CDR1 and CDR2 (germline): SGHTA, FQGNSA. This CDR3 spans 13 amino acids. This chain's CDR3 is CASSLYLRPEQYF. The CDR3 bases are TGTGCCAGCAGCTTATATCTTCGTCCCGAGCAGTACTTC.

The CDR3 DNA sequence: TGTGCCAGCAGCCTAGGGACAGGGGGTCGTACCGCTGAAGCTTTCTTT. This translates into CASSLGTGGRTAEAFF. This sequence joins TRBV7-9 and TRBJ1-1, with 11 bases lining up with TRBD1. The CDR3 runs 16 residues. Per the germline V gene, CDR1 is SEHNR and CDR2 is FQNEAQ (reference sequence). J was trimmed by 6 bases and V by 5 bases; bases with no gene match: 11.

The V call is TRBV29-1, the J call TRBJ2-2, with 9 bases aligning to TRBD1. Germline loops: CDR1 SQVTM, CDR2 ANQGSEA. Unmatched junction bases numbered 9, after V lost 8 bases and J lost 8 bases. This CDR3 is 13 amino acids long. Here the CDR3 reads CSYSTGGSGELFF. CDR3 nucleotides: TGCAGCTACTCGACAGGGGGATCTGGGGAGCTGTTTTTT.

V and J are TRBV19 and TRBJ1-5, with 7 nucleotides matching TRBD1. CDR3 size: 14 residues. The germline gives CDR1 LNHDA, CDR2 SQIVND (reference sequence). V lost 0 bases, J lost 6 bases, and 2 bases stayed unmatched. CDR3 protein: CASSIEAGGQPQHF. The DNA of the CDR3 is TGTGCCAGTAGTATAGAGGCAGGGGGTCAGCCCCAGCATTTT.

The chain joins TRBV2 to TRBJ2-3; D perhaps matches TRBD2 (5 bases). The ends were cut back, 6 bases at V and 2 bases at J, with 9 bases in the middle. Germline V gene data show CDR1 as SNHLY and CDR2 as FYNNEI. This CDR3 contains 13 residues. CDR3 protein: CASSGLDTDTQYF. The CDR3 nucleotides read TGTGCCAGCAGCGGACTTGACACAGATACGCAGTATTTT.

This clone was seen a single time. This chain connects TRBV10-3 to TRBJ1-2, with D possibly being TRBD1 (5 bases). The CDR3 is 13 amino acids. V lost 6 bases to trimming and J lost 2 bases, with 10 bases between them. CDR1 and CDR2 from the germline V gene are ENHRY and SYGVKD. CDR3 sequence (DNA): TGTGCCATCAGGGCGACAGACAACTATGGCTACACCTTC. Residues: CAIRATDNYGYTF.

This chain links TRBV2 with TRBJ1-1; 7 bases are shared with TRBD1. J gave up 4 bases and V 6 bases, and 11 bases lay outside the gene matches. Germline values: CDR1 SNHLY, CDR2 FYNNEI. The CDR3 consists of 15 residues. The CDR3 DNA sequence: TGTGCCAGCAGCCCCAGGGGGGCTCGGGGCACTGAAGCTTTCTTT. Translating it yields CASSPRGARGTEAFF.

The chain is built from TRBV5-1 and TRBJ2-1, with 13 bases that match TRBD2. Germline CDR1 reads SGHRS; CDR2 reads YFSETQ. CDR3 length equals 15 residues. V shed 4 bases, J shed 7 bases, and the junction held 5 bases outside the gene matches. This CDR3 reads CASSTRTSGRNEQFF. The CDR3 region has the DNA TGCGCCAGCAGCACCCGGACTAGCGGGAGAAATGAGCAGTTCTTC.

This chain links TRBV19 with TRBJ2-1, with D possibly being TRBD1 (6 bases). The CDR3 runs 16 residues. The ends were cut back, 3 bases at V and 0 bases at J, with 12 bases in the middle. Per the germline V gene, CDR1 is LNHDA and CDR2 is SQIVND (reference sequence). CDR3 sequence (DNA): TGTGCCAGTAGTATTCGCAGGGGCTTCTCCTACAATGAGCAGTTCTTC. Translation: CASSIRRGFSYNEQFF.

V is TRBV5-6 and J is TRBJ1-5, with D tentatively TRBD1 (5 bases). With 2 bases removed from V and 2 bases from J, the gap between germline ends came to 8 bases. From germline, CDR1 is SGHDT and CDR2 YYEEEE. This CDR3 region has 14 residues. The CDR3 DNA reads TGTGCCAGCAGCTTCAGGGTGGGCAATCAGCCCCAGCATTTT. It encodes CASSFRVGNQPQHF.

On this clone itself: Other DNA variants within this sample encode the same CDR3. This chain connects TRBV11-2 to TRBJ2-3; the match to TRBD2 covers 10 bases. The J segment lost 1 base and the V segment lost 3 bases, leaving 1 base of the junction unmatched. This CDR3 is 15 amino acids long. The germline V gene has CDR1 SGHAT and CDR2 FQNNGV. The CDR3 nucleotides are TGTGCCAGCAGCTTTCTAGCGGGAGGCACAGATACGCAGTATTTT. Encoded protein: CASSFLAGGTDTQYF.